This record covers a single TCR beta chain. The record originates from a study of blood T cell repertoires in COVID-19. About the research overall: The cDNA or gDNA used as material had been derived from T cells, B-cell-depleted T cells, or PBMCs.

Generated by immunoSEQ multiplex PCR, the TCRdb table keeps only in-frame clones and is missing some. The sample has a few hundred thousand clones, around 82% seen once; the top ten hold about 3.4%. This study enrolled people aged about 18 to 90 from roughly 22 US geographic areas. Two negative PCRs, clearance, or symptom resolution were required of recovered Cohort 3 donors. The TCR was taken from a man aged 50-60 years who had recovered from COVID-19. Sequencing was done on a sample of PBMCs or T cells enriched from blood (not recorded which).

The CDR3 loop reads CASSPAGDYGYTF. The CDR3 DNA sequence: TGTGCCAGCAGCCCTGCAGGGGACTATGGCTACACCTTC. The J gene is TRBJ1-2, the V gene TRBV11-2, with D possibly being TRBD1 (6 bases). Germline CDR1 is SGHAT and CDR2 is FQNNGV. This CDR3 has 13 amino acids. The V and J ends lost 5 bases and 3 bases respectively, with 10 bases between them.